What follows are 12 T cell receptor beta chains derived from one specimen sequenced in a study of shared clonotypes between healthy human individuals. The protocol was immunoSEQ multiplex PCR, while the TCRdb copy is restricted to in-frame clones and leaves out a portion. This sample yields 2 million or so clones, of which approximately 95% are seen a single time; roughly 0.13% belongs to the top ten. The sequenced sample was naive CD4+ T cells sorted from blood. The subset was: CD45RA+ positively selected. Source of these receptors: a man younger than 30 in good health.

V is TRBV18 and J is TRBJ1-1, with D unclear. The V gene's germline CDR1 is KGHSH and CDR2 LQKENI. V shed 6 bases and J shed 2 bases, with 10 bases lying between them. The CDR3 extends over 13 amino acids. CDR3 nucleotide sequence: TGTGCCAGCTCGCCGAGCATTAACACTGAAGCTTTCTTT. This encodes CASSPSINTEAFF.

The CDR3: CASSQDVASGADTQYF. The DNA of the CDR3 is TGCGCCAGCAGCCAAGATGTGGCTAGCGGGGCAGATACGCAGTATTTT. The V call is TRBV4-1, the J call TRBJ2-3; TRBD2 matches 9 bases. The V segment lost 0 bases and the J segment 4 bases; nucleotides outside the gene matches: 5. The germline CDR1 and CDR2 sequences are MGHRA and YSYEKL. The CDR3 runs to 16 residues.

The chain uses TRBV6-1 and TRBJ1-5, with a tentative D call TRBD1 (6 bases). The CDR3 loop spans 14 amino acids. Germline assignment: CDR1 MNHNS and CDR2 SASEGT. Trimming shortened V by 8 bases and J by 2 bases, and 13 bases separated the two germline ends. The CDR3 DNA is TGTGCCAGCCAATACAGGGTTGGCAATCAGCCCCAGCATTTT. Translating gives CASQYRVGNQPQHF.

The chain carries TRBV30 and TRBJ2-4; TRBD2 agrees at 8 bases. CDR1 GTSNPN and CDR2 SVGIG come from the germline V gene (reference sequence). V was clipped by 4 bases and J by 1 base; unmatched bases: 15. The CDR3 spans 18 residues. The DNA for the CDR3 is TGTGCCTGGACCACCCCTTTCGGTAGCGGGGTCGCCAAAAACATTCAGTACTTC. Residues: CAWTTPFGSGVAKNIQYF.

The chain links TRBV27 to TRBJ2-2, with TRBD1 matching over 7 bases. The V gene end was trimmed by 5 bases and the J gene end by 1 base; junction bases not matched to a gene: 7. The germline CDR1 and CDR2 sequences are MNHEY and SMNVEV (reference sequence). CDR3 size: 16 residues. Here the CDR3 DNA reads TGTGCCAGCAGTCCGACCGGGACAGAGAACACCGGGGAGCTGTTTTTT. Protein: CASSPTGTENTGELFF.

The V call is TRBV6-5, the J call TRBJ2-3; 7 positions agree with TRBD2. Germline V gene data show CDR1 as MNHEY and CDR2 as SVGAGI. This CDR3 comprises 15 residues. The V gene end was trimmed by 7 bases and the J gene end by 0 bases; junction bases not matched to a gene: 7. CDR3 in DNA: TGTGCCAGCACTCATACGCGGGGGAGCACAGATACGCAGTATTTT. Amino acid sequence: CASTHTRGSTDTQYF.

CDR3 DNA: TGCGCCAGCAGCGAAGGACAGGGGGGCGGCACTGAAGCTTTCTTT. Amino acids: CASSEGQGGGTEAFF. The rearrangement uses TRBV5-1 and TRBJ1-1; TRBD1 matches at 10 bases. The CDR3 spans 15 residues. Trimming at V came to 4 bases and at J to 4 bases, leaving 7 bases not matched to a gene. Germline V CDR1 and CDR2: SGHRS, YFSETQ.

This chain joins TRBV7-2 and TRBJ1-5, with D possibly being TRBD1 (5 bases). Trimming took off 2 bases at V and 7 bases at J, with 15 bases between the two ends. CDR1 is SGHTA, CDR2 FQGNSA, per germline. The CDR3 runs to 15 residues. The CDR3 sequence: CASSLMQGPGQPQHF. The CDR3 coding sequence is TGTGCCAGCAGCTTAATGCAGGGACCGGGACAGCCCCAGCATTTT.

On this clone itself: Other DNA sequences from this sample encode an identical CDR3 as well. The chain combines TRBV5-1 with TRBJ2-5; D is perhaps TRBD2 (5 bases). Germline V gene lookup returns CDR1 SGHRS and CDR2 YFSETQ. The V and J ends lost 1 base and 5 bases respectively, with 12 bases between them. The CDR3 has 14 amino acids. For the CDR3, the DNA is TGCGCCAGCAGCTTGAGCGGAACGGGGGAGACCCAGTACTTC. Protein: CASSLSGTGETQYF.

The chain combines TRBV7-9 with TRBJ2-1; possibly TRBD1 for D (5 bases). V was cut by 3 bases and J by 8 bases, with 23 bases left in between. From germline, CDR1 is SEHNR and CDR2 FQNEAQ (reference sequence). There are 17 residues in the CDR3. CDR3 bases: TGTGCCAGCAGCTTCCTCCGCTACAAGACAGTTACTGATGAGCAGTTCTTC. Translation gives CASSFLRYKTVTDEQFF. Full variable domain (missing parts from reference TRBV7-9 and TRBJ2-1): DTGVSQNPRHKITKRGQNVTFRCDPISEHNRLYWYRQTLGQGPEFLTYFQNEAQLEKSRLLSDRFSAERPKGSFSTLEIQRTEQGDSAMYLCASSFLRYKTVTDEQFFGPGTRLTVL.

The chain carries TRBV9 and TRBJ2-5, with 7 bases identical to TRBD1. Germline-derived CDR1 and CDR2 are SGDLS and YYNGEE. CDR3 length equals 15 residues. V was pared by 5 bases and J by 4 bases, with 11 bases of the junction left unmatched. The DNA of the CDR3 is TGTGCCAGCAGTGGGGACAGCAACACGGGAGAGACCCAGTACTTC. It yields the protein CASSGDSNTGETQYF.

The CDR3 sequence is CASSSLGQGNSPLHF. CDR3 DNA sequence: TGTGCCAGCAGCTCGCTGGGACAGGGGAATTCACCCCTCCACTTT. The chain links TRBV14 to TRBJ1-6; 10 bases are a match to TRBD1. The germline gives CDR1 SGHDN, CDR2 FVKESK. CDR3 length: 15 amino acids. The junction had 5 bases not matched to a gene; V was cut back by 5 bases and J by 7 bases.